The T cell receptor beta chain described here comes from a study of cytomegalovirus exposure and HLA in healthy donors. Study-level findings and limits: An Asian-associated ancestry cluster reportedly showed fewer N-insertions than the approximately 660-donor mean in a later analysis.

The primer mix had 60 Vbeta and 13 Jbeta primers. The assay was immunoSEQ multiplex PCR, and TCRdb's table has in-frame clones only and misses some. The repertoire holds 75,000 to 95,000 clones, with over 75% as singletons. As regards this clone: Antigen specificity is unknown.

The sequencing input was PBMCs. This clonotype was obtained from a man aged 50-60 years in good health and CMV-seronegative.

DNA for the CDR3: TGTGCCAGCAGCCAGGGGTCAGCGGGGGAGACCCAGTACTTC. It codes for CASSQGSAGETQYF. The chain carries TRBV2 and TRBJ2-5, with D possibly matching TRBD2 (7 bases). Per germline, CDR1 SNHLY and CDR2 FYNNEI. The CDR3 loop spans 14 amino acids. V was shortened by 6 bases and J by 5 bases, with 16 bases between the two germline ends.